This T cell receptor beta chain was identified during a study of T cells after posttransplantation cyclophosphamide. General observations from the study: Tissue-infiltrating T cells from skin or gut overlapped little with blood T cells. Recipient CMV seropositivity and CMV reactivation strongly tracked TRB clonality.

Generated by immunoSEQ multiplex PCR, the TCRdb table keeps only in-frame clones and is missing some. The sample shows roughly 17,000 clones, roughly 83% of them seen only once. In the case of this clone: What it binds is unknown.

This CDR3 region has 15 residues. Per germline, CDR1 SGHTS and CDR2 YDEGEE. V lost 6 bases to trimming and J lost 0 bases; unmatched junction nucleotides: 7. V and J are TRBV5-8 and TRBJ2-3; 7 bases align to TRBD1. The clonotype comes from a man aged 30 to 45 in good health and a related stem cell transplant donor. Sequenced: memory CD4+ T cells sorted from blood. CDR3 nucleotide sequence: TGTGCCAGCACTCCCACAGGGGCTAGCACAGATACGCAGTATTTT. Encoded protein: CASTPTGASTDTQYF.